The 27 T cell receptor beta chains below come from one sample, sequenced in a study of molecular identifiers for immune sequencing clone quantification. MiXCR, run by TCRdb on the PCR reads, gives a single entry per CDR3 protein. The sample holds 250,000 to 400,000 distinct CDR3 sequences; about 20% are singletons and the top ten take approximately 0.84%. Specimen: naive CD8+ T cells from blood, with Jurkat cell RNA spiked in. Subset of the sample: FACS-sorted CD8+CD4-CCR7+CD45RA+ naive T cells. The receptors originated from a human donor in good health. Some libraries in this study had Jurkat cell RNA spiked in.

This clonotype has at least ten counts. The chain has TRBV7-2 and TRBJ2-1, with 14 bases identical to TRBD2. With V trimmed by 6 bases and J by 6 bases, 10 bases remained unmatched. The CDR3 contains 17 residues. The germline V gene has CDR1 SGHTA and CDR2 FQGNSA. CDR3 in amino acids: CASSGLAGGFSFNEQFF. As DNA, the CDR3 is TGTGCCAGCAGTGGACTAGCGGGGGGATTCAGTTTCAATGAGCAGTTCTTC.

This clonotype was counted ten times or more. The V call is TRBV2, the J call TRBJ1-4; D unclear. Germline V lookup: CDR1 SNHLY, CDR2 FYNNEI. V shed 6 bases and J shed 3 bases, with 14 bases lying between them. This CDR3 has 15 residues. The CDR3: CASRLIRAANEKLFF. The CDR3 coding sequence is TGTGCCAGCAGGCTCATTAGGGCGGCTAATGAAAAACTGTTTTTT. The variable domain in full, with the rest retrieved from reference TRBV2 and TRBJ1-4, is EPEVTQTPSHQVTQMGQEVILRCVPISNHLYFYWYRQILGQKVEFLVSFYNNEISEKSEIFDDQFSVERPDGSNFTLKIRSTKLEDSAMYFCASRLIRAANEKLFFGSGTQLSVL.

The V call is TRBV3-1, the J call TRBJ2-3, with a tentative D call TRBD2 (6 bases). Germline lookup yields CDR1 LGHDT and CDR2 YNNKEL (reference sequence). The V gene lost 2 bases and the J gene lost 3 bases, with 18 bases spanning the gap. The CDR3 runs to 17 residues. The CDR3 reads CASSQIFVAGSTDTQYF. CDR3 sequence (DNA): TGTGCCAGCAGCCAAATATTTGTGGCGGGATCAACAGATACGCAGTATTTT.

This clonotype was counted a few times. The chain links TRBV6-6 to TRBJ2-5; 14 positions agree with TRBD2. Unmatched junction bases numbered 14, after V lost 6 bases and J lost 5 bases. Germline V gene lookup returns CDR1 MNHNY and CDR2 SVGAGI (reference sequence). This CDR3 contains 18 residues. CDR3 in amino acids: CASSIGTSGGPIRETQYF. The CDR3 DNA follows: TGTGCCAGCAGCATAGGGACTAGCGGGGGCCCGATCCGGGAGACCCAGTACTTC.

Concerning this clonotype itself: Just one base apart from a much larger clone, this may be a read error. This chain's CDR3 is CSALQGPGAFF. The DNA of the CDR3 is TGCAGCGCCCTACAGGGCCCTGGAGCTTTCTTT. The V gene is TRBV29-1, the J gene TRBJ1-1, with a weak D call TRBD1 (6 bases). There are 11 residues in the CDR3. V dropped 7 bases and J dropped 10 bases, with 16 bases sitting between them. CDR1 SQVTM and CDR2 ANQGSEA come from the germline V gene.

At least ten counts were recorded for this clonotype. The rearrangement joins TRBV7-9 to TRBJ1-1; no firm D call. The germline CDR1 and CDR2 sequences are SEHNR and FQNEAQ (reference sequence). The length of the CDR3 is 13 residues. V lost 10 bases and J 13 bases, leaving 25 bases between the germline ends. CDR3 in amino acids: CATQTYPILKLFF. CDR3 nucleotide sequence: TGTGCCACCCAGACCTACCCAATTCTGAAGCTTTTCTTT.

In its sample, this clonotype was seen a few times. The rearrangement links TRBV29-1 to TRBJ2-7; 9 positions match TRBD1. The trim removed 5 bases at V and 5 bases at J, leaving 4 bases unmatched. The CDR3 totals 12 residues. From germline, CDR1 is SQVTM and CDR2 ANQGSEA. CDR3 residues: CSVSTGGNEQYF. CDR3 DNA sequence: TGCAGCGTTTCTACAGGGGGCAACGAGCAGTACTTC.

This clonotype was observed many times. The V gene is TRBV6-5, the J gene TRBJ2-2; 9 nucleotides line up with TRBD2. The CDR3 totals 18 residues. Germline CDR1 and CDR2: MNHEY and SVGAGI. V trimming: 1 base; J trimming: 0 bases; junction bases outside the gene matches: 6. CDR3 DNA sequence: TGTGCCAGCAGTTACTTGACTAGCGGCTTATCGAACACCGGGGAGCTGTTTTTT. It yields the protein CASSYLTSGLSNTGELFF.

The chain is built from TRBV10-3 and TRBJ2-7; D remains ambiguous. Germline V gives CDR1 ENHRY, CDR2 SYGVKD. The CDR3 loop spans 14 amino acids. The ends were cut back, 5 bases at V and 2 bases at J, with 13 bases in the middle. DNA of the CDR3: TGTGCCATCAGTACTCCGCCCAACACCTACGAGCAGTACTTC. It specifies CAISTPPNTYEQYF.

This clonotype was counted many times. The V gene is TRBV7-9, the J gene TRBJ2-2; 8 positions agree with TRBD2. The ends lost 1 base at V and 1 base at J; junction bases unmatched: 11. Germline V gives CDR1 SEHNR, CDR2 FQNEAQ (reference sequence). The CDR3 spans 19 residues. The DNA of the CDR3 is TGTGCCAGCAGCTTAGTATACGTAGCGGGACCCGAGAACACCGGGGAGCTGTTTTTT. Translation: CASSLVYVAGPENTGELFF.

This clonotype was seen once. It may be a read error: a sequence one base away is much more abundant. This chain uses TRBV7-2 with TRBJ2-1, with D perhaps TRBD1 (6 bases). The germline V gene has CDR1 SGHTA and CDR2 FQGNSA. V was cut by 3 bases and J by 4 bases, with 13 bases left in between. The CDR3 totals 15 residues. The CDR3 region is CASSFSVGAYNEQFF. The CDR3 DNA sequence: TGTGCCAGCAGCTTTAGCGTGGGGGCTTACAATGAGCAGTTCTTC.

Concerning this clonotype itself: A far bigger clonotype differs at one base, so this is likely a read error. The chain carries TRBV7-2 and TRBJ2-7; 7 nucleotides agree with TRBD2. CDR1 SGHTA and CDR2 FQGNSA come from the germline V gene. The CDR3 is made up of 11 amino acids. The CDR3 reads CAGSLGGEQYF. CDR3 sequence (DNA): TGTGCCGGCAGTCTGGGGGGGGAGCAGTACTTC.

The chain uses TRBV27 and TRBJ1-1; D unresolved. The CDR3 length is 13 residues. Between the trimmed V and J ends, which lost 3 bases and 7 bases, there was a span of 12 bases. Germline assignment: CDR1 MNHEY and CDR2 SMNVEV (reference sequence). The CDR3 protein is CASSFNGKVEAFF. In DNA, the CDR3 is TGTGCCAGCAGTTTTAACGGTAAGGTTGAAGCTTTCTTT.

This clonotype was detected ten times or more. The gene calls are TRBV4-3 and TRBJ1-1; the D gene is possibly TRBD1 (6 bases). The CDR3 length is 15 residues. Trimming stripped 4 bases from V and 1 base from J, with 13 bases between. Germline V gene lookup returns CDR1 LGHNA and CDR2 YSLEER. DNA of the CDR3: TGCGCCAGCAGCCCAGCTGCGGGGGCGAACACTGAAGCTTTCTTT. This translates into CASSPAAGANTEAFF.

With regard to this clonotype: A much larger clone is a single base away; this may be a read error. The V call is TRBV2, the J call TRBJ1-3; D unclear. The V end lost 7 bases, the J end lost 0 bases, and 10 bases lay between the germline ends. Germline-derived CDR1 and CDR2 are SNHLY and FYNNEI. The CDR3 is made up of 14 amino acids. The CDR3 spells CASINGLSGNTIYF. The CDR3 nucleotides are TGTGCCAGCATCAACGGGCTCTCTGGAAACACCATATATTTT.

This clonotype showed up many times. The chain uses TRBV29-1 and TRBJ1-2; TRBD1 aligns across 7 bases. V shed 2 bases and J 4 bases; nucleotides not matched to a gene: 7. The CDR3 runs to 14 residues. The germline V gene has CDR1 SQVTM and CDR2 ANQGSEA. The CDR3 sequence is CSVENRGIGYGYTF. DNA of the CDR3: TGCAGCGTTGAAAACAGGGGTATCGGCTATGGCTACACCTTC.

The rearrangement uses TRBV7-4 and TRBJ2-7, with D possibly matching TRBD1 (6 bases). Germline-derived CDR1 and CDR2 are SGHVT and SQSDAQ. The CDR3 is 15 residues long. The V gene lost 1 base and the J gene lost 0 bases, with 10 bases spanning the gap. CDR3 residues: CASSLVGGFSYEQYF. CDR3 in DNA: TGTGCCAGCAGCTTAGTTGGGGGCTTCTCCTACGAGCAGTACTTC.

This clonotype was detected a few times. The chain combines TRBV19 with TRBJ2-3; the D is unclear. This CDR3 contains 15 residues. The ends were cut back, 1 base at V and 1 base at J, with 9 bases in the middle. Germline CDR1 reads LNHDA; CDR2 reads SQIVND (reference sequence). The CDR3 nucleotides read TGTGCCAGTAGTATAGGAGTTGCCCGCACAGATACGCAGTATTTT. Protein sequence: CASSIGVARTDTQYF.

This clonotype was detected ten times or more. This chain connects TRBV5-6 to TRBJ2-7; D uncertain. The CDR3 loop spans 14 amino acids. The V gene lost 1 base and the J gene lost 3 bases, with 11 bases spanning the gap. CDR1 and CDR2 from the germline V gene are SGHDT and YYEEEE. CDR3 sequence: CASSLLSRYYEQYF. CDR3 DNA sequence: TGTGCCAGCAGCTTGTTGTCCAGGTACTACGAGCAGTACTTC.

The table lists this clonotype with a few counts. The chain is built from TRBV10-1 and TRBJ2-7; 9 positions match TRBD1. V lost 5 bases to trimming and J lost 3 bases; unmatched junction nucleotides: 8. In germline, CDR1 is WNHNN, CDR2 SYGVQD (reference sequence). The CDR3 spans 15 residues. The DNA for the CDR3 is TGCGCCAGCAGTACCGGGACAGGGCTTTTCTACGAGCAGTACTTC. This sequence encodes CASSTGTGLFYEQYF.

This clonotype was seen a handful of times. This rearrangement joins TRBV4-2 to TRBJ2-1; 9 bases align to TRBD2. Germline values: CDR1 LGHNA, CDR2 YNFKEQ. This CDR3 region has 16 residues. Trimming took 0 bases from V and 5 from J; bases not matched to a gene: 5. In DNA, the CDR3 is TGTGCCAGCAGCCAAGAAGGCGGGAGGGCCGACAATGAGCAGTTCTTC. Protein sequence: CASSQEGGRADNEQFF.

For this clonotype: One end of the junction varies from germline; a read error may be responsible. The genes are TRBV15 and TRBJ1-4; perhaps TRBD1 as D (5 bases). Germline loops: CDR1 LNHNV, CDR2 YYDKDF (reference sequence). The CDR3 is made up of 14 amino acids. The CDR3 loop reads CATSPLGGSEKLSF. Here the CDR3 DNA reads TGTGCCACCAGTCCCCTGGGGGGGTCGGAAAAACTGTCTTTT.

This clonotype has a handful of counts. The chain couples TRBV6-2 or TRBV6-3 to TRBJ2-5; 10 nucleotides agree with TRBD2. V lost 5 bases to trimming and J lost 13 bases; unmatched junction nucleotides: 22. Germline CDR1 is MNHEY and CDR2 is SVGEGT. CDR3 length: 17 amino acids. Here the CDR3 DNA reads TGTGCCAGCAGTCCTTCCGCGGCTAGCGGGGGATTCCGAGACCGGTACTTC. Translated: CASSPSAASGGFRDRYF.

The chain has TRBV19 and TRBJ1-1; the D gene is possibly TRBD1 (6 bases). V lost 6 bases and J 4 bases, leaving 18 bases between the germline ends. Looked up from germline, CDR1 is LNHDA and CDR2 is SQIVND (reference sequence). The CDR3 covers 15 residues. The CDR3 protein is CASRDQEGEPTEAFF. The CDR3 DNA follows: TGTGCCAGTAGAGATCAAGAGGGGGAGCCCACTGAAGCTTTCTTT.

A note on this clonotype: This sequence may be a read error, since a much larger clone differs from it by one base. The missing conserved phenylalanine or tryptophan at the end of this CDR3 makes a read error likely. The chain employs TRBV5-4 and TRBJ1-1; TRBD1 matches at 7 bases. Unmatched junction bases numbered 6, after V lost 4 bases and J lost 9 bases. The CDR3 contains 12 residues. Germline V gives CDR1 SGHNT, CDR2 YYREEE (reference sequence). This chain's CDR3 is CASSGGDSKAFY. CDR3 DNA sequence: TGTGCCAGCAGCGGGGGGGACAGTAAAGCTTTCTAT.

This clonotype was seen repeatedly, ten times or more. The chain uses TRBV6-5 and TRBJ1-3; weak D call: TRBD1 (6 bases). Trimming cost V 4 bases and J 1 base, with 11 bases left between them. The CDR3 loop spans 15 amino acids. Per germline, CDR1 MNHEY and CDR2 SVGAGI. The CDR3 coding sequence is TGTGCCAGCAGTTCCGGGGGGGCGTCTGGAAACACCATATATTTT. Protein sequence: CASSSGGASGNTIYF.

A remark on this clonotype: A clone one base away is much larger, so this may be a read error. The chain recombines TRBV7-6 with TRBJ2-2, with unresolved D. This CDR3 has 15 amino acids. CDR1 and CDR2 from the germline V gene are SGHVS and FNYEAQ. Trimming left V 2 bases short and J 6 bases short, with 13 bases between. The CDR3 DNA reads as TGTGCCAGCAGCTTACCCAGACCAGACGCCGGGGAGCTGTTTTTT. Its protein is CASSLPRPDAGELFF.